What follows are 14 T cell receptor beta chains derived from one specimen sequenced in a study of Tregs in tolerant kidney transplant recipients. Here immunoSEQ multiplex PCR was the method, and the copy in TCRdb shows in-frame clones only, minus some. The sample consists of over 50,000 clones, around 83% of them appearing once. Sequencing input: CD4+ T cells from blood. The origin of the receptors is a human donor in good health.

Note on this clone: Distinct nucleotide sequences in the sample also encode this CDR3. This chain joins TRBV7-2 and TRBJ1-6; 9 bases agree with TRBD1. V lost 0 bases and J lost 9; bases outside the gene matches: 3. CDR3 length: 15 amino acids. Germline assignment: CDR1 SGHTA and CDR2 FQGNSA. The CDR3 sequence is CASSLAPGQGSPLHF. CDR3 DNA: TGTGCCAGCAGCTTAGCACCGGGACAGGGTTCACCCCTCCACTTT.

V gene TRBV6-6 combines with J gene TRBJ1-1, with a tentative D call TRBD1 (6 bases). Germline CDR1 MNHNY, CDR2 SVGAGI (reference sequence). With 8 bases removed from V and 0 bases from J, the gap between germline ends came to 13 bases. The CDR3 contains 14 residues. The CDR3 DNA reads TGTGCCAGCCAAAGGACAGAGTTGAACACTGAAGCTTTCTTT. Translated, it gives CASQRTELNTEAFF.

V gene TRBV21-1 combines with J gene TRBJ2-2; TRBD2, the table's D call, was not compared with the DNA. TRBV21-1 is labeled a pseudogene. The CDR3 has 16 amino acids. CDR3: CASRLAGIPSPGELFF. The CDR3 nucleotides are TGTGCCAGCAGACTAGCGGGAATCCCCTCCCCCGGGGAGCTGTTTTTT.

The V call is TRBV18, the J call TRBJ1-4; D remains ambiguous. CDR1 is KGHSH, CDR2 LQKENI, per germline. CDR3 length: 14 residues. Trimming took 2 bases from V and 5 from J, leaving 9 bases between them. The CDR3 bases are TGTGCCAGCTCACCAAGGAAGGGAAATGAAAAACTGTTTTTT. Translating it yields CASSPRKGNEKLFF.

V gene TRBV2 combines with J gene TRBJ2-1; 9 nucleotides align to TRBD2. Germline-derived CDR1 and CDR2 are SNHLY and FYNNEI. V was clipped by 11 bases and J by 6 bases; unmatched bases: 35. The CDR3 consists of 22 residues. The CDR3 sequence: CAFKGGTTLAGEPTIHRNEQFF. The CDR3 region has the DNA TGTGCCTTCAAAGGAGGGACGACTTTAGCGGGAGAGCCAACGATTCACCGCAATGAGCAGTTCTTC.

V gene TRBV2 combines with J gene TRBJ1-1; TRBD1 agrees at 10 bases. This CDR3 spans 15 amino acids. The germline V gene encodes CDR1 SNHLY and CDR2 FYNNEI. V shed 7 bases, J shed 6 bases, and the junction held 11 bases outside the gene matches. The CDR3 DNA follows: TGTGCCAGCATCCTACCGCTGGGACAGGGGCCTGAAGCTTTCTTT. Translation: CASILPLGQGPEAFF.

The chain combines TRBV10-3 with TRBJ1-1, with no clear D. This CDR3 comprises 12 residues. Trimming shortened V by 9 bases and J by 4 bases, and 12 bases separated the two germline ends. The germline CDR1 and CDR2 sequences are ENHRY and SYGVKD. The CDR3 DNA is TGTGCCATGAGGAGTGGGCCCACTGAAGCTTTCTTT. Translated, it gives CAMRSGPTEAFF.

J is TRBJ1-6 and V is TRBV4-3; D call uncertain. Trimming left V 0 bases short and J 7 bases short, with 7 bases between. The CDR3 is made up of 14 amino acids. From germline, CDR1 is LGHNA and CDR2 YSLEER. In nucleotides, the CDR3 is TGCGCCAGCAGCCAAGAGGGCAGGAATTCACCCCTCCACTTT. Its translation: CASSQEGRNSPLHF.

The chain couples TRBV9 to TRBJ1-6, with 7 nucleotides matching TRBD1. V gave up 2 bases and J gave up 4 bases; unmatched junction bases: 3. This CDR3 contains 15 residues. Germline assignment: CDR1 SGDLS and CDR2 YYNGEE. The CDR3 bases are TGTGCCAGCAGCGTTGGGGGACAGTATAATTCACCCCTCCACTTT. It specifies CASSVGGQYNSPLHF.

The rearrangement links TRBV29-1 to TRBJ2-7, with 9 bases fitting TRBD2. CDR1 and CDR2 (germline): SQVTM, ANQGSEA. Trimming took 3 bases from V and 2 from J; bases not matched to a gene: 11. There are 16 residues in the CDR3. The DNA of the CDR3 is TGCAGCGTTGAGGGGCTAGCGGGGTTTTTAACCTACGAGCAGTACTTC. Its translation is CSVEGLAGFLTYEQYF.

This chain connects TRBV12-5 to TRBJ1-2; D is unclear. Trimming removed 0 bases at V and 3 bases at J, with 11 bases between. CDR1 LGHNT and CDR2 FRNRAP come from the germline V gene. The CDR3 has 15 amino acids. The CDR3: CASGLVYDSDYGYTF. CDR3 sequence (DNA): TGTGCTAGTGGTTTGGTATATGACTCAGACTATGGCTACACCTTC.

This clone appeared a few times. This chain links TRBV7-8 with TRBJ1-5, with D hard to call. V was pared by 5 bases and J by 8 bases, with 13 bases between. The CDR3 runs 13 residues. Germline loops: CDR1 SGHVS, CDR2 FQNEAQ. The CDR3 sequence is CASSHGSWEPQHF. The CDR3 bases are TGTGCCAGCAGCCATGGGAGTTGGGAGCCCCAGCATTTT.

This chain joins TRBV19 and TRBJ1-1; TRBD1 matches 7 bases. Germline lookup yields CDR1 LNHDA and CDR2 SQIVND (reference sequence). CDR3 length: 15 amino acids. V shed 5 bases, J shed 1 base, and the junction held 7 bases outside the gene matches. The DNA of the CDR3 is TGTGCCAGTAGTCCATGGACAGGAAAGAACACTGAAGCTTTCTTT. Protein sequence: CASSPWTGKNTEAFF.

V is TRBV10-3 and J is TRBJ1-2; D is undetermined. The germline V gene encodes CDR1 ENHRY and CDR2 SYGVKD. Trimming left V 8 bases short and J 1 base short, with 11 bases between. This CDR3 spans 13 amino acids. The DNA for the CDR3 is TGTGCCATCGGGAGCCTTGTTAACTATGGCTACACCTTC. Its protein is CAIGSLVNYGYTF.